This paragraph covers one T cell receptor beta chain sequence. Antigen: not known. This CDR3 contains 15 residues. The V gene's germline CDR1 is LNHDA and CDR2 SQIVND (reference sequence). After removal of 3 bases from V and 6 bases from J, the junction contained 9 bases not matched to a gene. The sample is drawn from a study of Graves' ophthalmopathy and Graves' hyperthyroidism. Diagnosis used clinical symptoms, serum thyroxine, TRAb, thyroid ultrasound and orbital computed tomography. Fresh peripheral blood (about 10 ml) yielded the PBMCs. TCR beta CDR3 amplification used RNA transcripts. The first round was an RT-PCR with HTBI primers, and the second round was a multiplex PCR. In TCRdb, the multiplex PCR reads were re-called with MiXCR into one record per CDR3 protein. The table lists 200,000 to 250,000 distinct CDR3 sequences, about a fifth of them singletons. Study conclusions and caveats: Ophthalmopathy could be told apart from stable hyperthyroidism by a 13-signature model (about 90% sensitivity, 70% to 84% specificity).

The specimen sequenced was peripheral blood. This rearrangement joins TRBV19 to TRBJ1-1; 8 bases line up with TRBD1. This receptor was taken from a woman between 50 and 59 years old with Graves' ophthalmopathy. Here the CDR3 DNA reads TGTGCCAGTAGTATTGGGCAGGGGGCTGGATCTGAAGCTTTCTTT. Translation gives CASSIGQGAGSEAFF.